One T cell receptor beta chain is described in this entry. This clone turned up a few times. It lacks a known antigen. Base quality data are lacking; no much larger clone is found one base away. The CDR3 spans 13 residues, from the cysteine through the phenylalanine. The entry retains the CDR3 DNA only, 39 bases that are in frame from base 1. The germline V gene supplies CDR1 SGHRS and CDR2 YFSETQ. The germline ends are 8 bases apart after V is trimmed by 4 bases and J by 1 base. Library generation was performed with the immunoSEQ multiplex PCR assay. The multiplex PCR relied on a mix of 60 forward primers for TCR Vbeta segments and 13 reverse primers for TCR Jbeta segments. Amplification of the CDR3 region of rearranged TCR beta genes was performed with a multiplex PCR assay on genomic DNA. The Illumina HiSeq System was used to sequence the amplified TCR beta libraries as 87-base-pair reads. Turning to the authors' computational methods: In a later analysis, some 80 million unique TCR beta chains were counted across the 500 to 850 repertoires, and roughly 11 million of these chains were shared by at least two donors. Raw reads were error-corrected and collapsed into unique sequences by a nearest-neighbor algorithm in which closely related sequences were merged to remove PCR and sequencing errors. V, D and J gene segments were assigned by aligning CDR3 sequences to IMGT reference sequences. For a sequence to be retained, at least a six-nucleotide match to both a V gene segment and a J gene segment was required. A rearrangement was called productive if the CDR3 had no stop codons and remained in frame with V and J, and every other rearrangement was called non-productive. Following IMGT convention, CDR3 was defined as the stretch from the second conserved V-encoded cysteine to the conserved J-encoded phenylalanine. Sequences without an unambiguous match to a single V gene segment were excluded from the earlier analysis of almost 600 of the donors. In an earlier analysis of around 600 of the donors, V segments were called functional above 56.7% productive rearrangements and were called segregating when the between-donor standard deviation exceeded 5%. A statistical classification framework was built to diagnose cytomegalovirus status from the catalog of TCR beta chain sequences. In a later analysis, TCR nucleotide sequences were compared against IMGT/GENE-DB human TR gene sequences so that V and J genes could be assigned. Using the TCRdist pipeline, a later analysis assigned CDR3 sequences along with most-parsimonious VDJ recombination scenarios. In a later analysis, each TCR beta chain was defined by its CDR3 amino acid sequence together with its V-gene family, and reads lacking a unique V-gene family were excluded. As a way to deal with suspected cross-contamination and a sequencing artifact, a later analysis dropped approximately 590 nucleotide sequences that were highly shared and had low generation probability. In a later analysis, a clonal expansion index for each public chain was calculated from normalized within-repertoire ranks of inferred template counts. A later analysis computed generation probabilities with a VDJ recombination model fitted to out-of-frame rearrangements, and checked the results against IGoR. A later analysis scored TCR-TCR, TCR-HLA and TCR-CMV co-occurrence with hypergeometric tests, applying a repertoire-size bias correction to TCR pairs. In a later analysis, false discovery rates were estimated by permuting HLA or CMV assignments 20 times. A later analysis grouped co-occurring TCRs with DBSCAN, adding TCRdist sequence similarity when clustering within HLA-allele-positive subsets. For co-occurrence clustering, repertoires with fewer than 30,000 or more than 120,000 public chains were excluded, along with about five repertoires with anomalous nucleotide sharing. TCRdb holds this immuneACCESS table with in-frame rearrangements only. Some clones are missing; in checked studies, unresolved V genes explain under half, and the rest has no known cause. V and J calls and clone size follow that table, whereas D and trimming were derived from the DNA. Recorded for this sample are 250,000 to 350,000 clones; roughly 80% of them occurred a single time. About 0.29% of the sample comes from the top ten.

The sample comes from a study of cytomegalovirus exposure and HLA in healthy donors (dated by TCRdb to 2016 to 2017). Context from the whole study: According to an earlier analysis of a few hundred of the donors, roughly 180 million T cells yielded approximately 120 million unique TCR beta sequences and 250 to 350 Gb of sequence data. An early release that covered several hundred HLA-typed donors contained approximately 300 gigabases of sequencing data and tens of millions of unique TCR sequences. Of the roughly 400 genotyped donors, 70% to 90% were placed in the genetic ancestry cluster associated with self-reported Caucasian donors. The study aimed to test whether cataloging public T cell receptors could reveal signatures of past pathogen exposure. The study profiled the T cell repertoires of fewer than 850 subjects by immunosequencing and related them to cytomegalovirus serostatus. In addition to the first cohort of around 670 subjects, a separate validation cohort of some 120 different subjects was used. To predict cytomegalovirus infection status, the study brought together high-throughput TCR immunosequencing, statistical association of individual TCRs with disease status, and machine learning. A later analysis re-analyzed previously published TCR beta repertoires from about 730 donors and added high-resolution HLA genotyping to study TCR occurrence patterns. The later analysis used no new phenotypic data to find candidate immune exposures, relying instead on TCR beta sequences and their occurrence across donors. To decide whether each TCR beta V gene segment behaved as functional or pseudogenic, an earlier analysis of several hundred of the donors relied on high-throughput TCR beta sequencing. Alongside the repertoire data, information on donor age, sex, ethnicity and CMV serostatus was compiled. A later genetic analysis used genome-wide SNP genotypes for about 65% of the roughly 670 donors, treating that subset as a discovery cohort. All discovery cohort repertoires had been generated on a single sequencing platform. Both class I and class II loci were covered by HLA typing, at four-digit resolution. The number of donors typed differed by locus, with roughly 620-630 for A, B, C, DRB1 and DQB1, roughly 520 for DQA1, over 600 for DPA1, and approximately 470 for DPB1. About five DR-DQ haplotypes were treated as single units for association and clustering because of strong linkage in the cohort. Across around 400 genotyped donors of the cohort, an average of about 200,000 unique TCR beta nucleotide sequences per donor were sequenced, and roughly 18% of those sequences were non-productive.

Overall study outcomes, separate from this receptor: A total of fewer than 200 TCR beta chains were listed by the study as associated with cytomegalovirus. In a later analysis, about 16,000 TCR beta sequences were associated with specific HLA alleles at a false discovery rate of 0.05. A further reported finding was that TCR beta sequences accurately predicted the HLA-A and HLA-B alleles for most subjects in the first cohort. Some IMGT-functional V segments, including TRBV6-2 and TRBV6-3, could not be distinguished by the 87-base-pair reads and were therefore excluded. Presence/absence analyses assumed roughly uniform sequencing depth across donors, an assumption that may not hold. The authors suggested that the approach could potentially be generalized to other disease states and immunological phenotypes. CMV serostatus was the only immune exposure information available for the cohort. Linkage disequilibrium might explain the correlated functional status among segregating V segments, but an unknown experimental factor could not be ruled out. While some public TCRs were present in many individuals, most TCR sequences turned up only very rarely across donors. Because some donors lacked HLA typing at each locus, the association tests relied only on the typed subset. Most CMV-associated TCR beta chains appeared to be HLA-restricted in a later analysis, and the HLA associations seemed to be driven largely by CMV exposure. According to a later analysis, TCR association rates differed among HLA loci, with DRB1 alleles showing the most associated TCRs and HLA-C alleles showing the fewest. The earlier analysis of 587 of the donors excluded about 16 rarely observed V segments, including chromosome 9 orphons, because counts were too low. A cluster of highly shared sequence variants was judged likely to represent a technical artifact of the sequencing pipeline. V-gene and J-gene trimming of TCR beta chains was associated with a missense DCLRE1C variant in a later genetic analysis, and the association was replicated in an independent cohort. In vitro tests confirmed that a few of the cytomegalovirus-associated TCR beta chains recognize cytomegalovirus antigens. An earlier analysis of approximately 590 of the donors showed that most TCR beta V segments appeared in productive rearrangements either about 87% or about 30% of the time, which broadly matched IMGT annotations. A later analysis reported that several top co-occurrence clusters appeared linked to parvovirus B19, influenza, CMV and Epstein-Barr virus. Only TCR beta chains were sequenced in this cohort, and the absence of alpha or paired-chain data limited detectable features. Assigning TCR associations to individual alleles was difficult when HLA alleles, especially DR and DQ, strongly co-occurred. Cytomegalovirus status was reported to be diagnosed by the classifier with high specificity and sensitivity in both the original and validation cohorts. According to a later genetic analysis, donors in an Asian-associated ancestry cluster had fewer N-insertions in productive TCRs than the roughly 670-donor mean. In a later analysis, HLA-associated TCR beta chains showed more clonal expansion and lower generation probabilities than non-associated chains that were equally common.

The cohort consisted of hundreds of healthy bone marrow donors. All cohort members were sampled while nominally healthy, although unrecorded immune exposures were likely present. The donor tested CMV seronegative, placing the donor among the 350 or so seronegative members of the cohort. A peripheral blood sample was collected from each donor, and TCR beta sequencing was performed on peripheral blood mononuclear cells. The Qiagen DNeasy Blood Extraction Kit was used to extract genomic DNA from the blood cell samples. In this chain, TRBV5-1 is recombined with TRBJ1-1; 5 matching bases give a weak D call of TRBD1. Sequencing used PBMCs. The sequence was collected from a girl aged 2 to 10 in good health and CMV-seronegative. The nucleotide sequence is TGCGCCAGCAGCACGACAGCGAACACTGAAGCTTTCTTT. Its product reads: CASSTTANTEAFF.